The rows below give T cell receptor beta chains drawn from one sample of a study of response to subunit inactivated influenza vaccine. One entry per CDR3 protein results from TCRdb running MiXCR on the RT-PCR reads. The sample consists of 500,000 to 600,000 distinct CDR3 sequences, 10% to 15% of them appearing once. The input for sequencing was PBMCs from blood, taken about 40 days after vaccination. Source of these receptors: a man between 50 and 59 years old who received an inactivated influenza vaccine. Both conserved end residues are part of each CDR3. Each record gives: clone size, D gene, V gene, J gene, CDR3 DNA, CDR3 protein. A D gene is named only where the DNA matches it firmly. Clone size appears in some rows only: once, few, many, or a class for an expanded clone.

clone_size: -
d_call: -
v_call: TRBV5-1
j_call: TRBJ1-2
cdr3_nt: TGCGCCAGCAGCTTGGCCGCGAAGAACTATGGCTACACCTTC
cdr3_aa: CASSLAAKNYGYTF

clone_size: few
d_call: -
v_call: TRBV3-1
j_call: TRBJ1-2
cdr3_nt: TGTGCCAGCAGCCTAGCAAGGGATGGCTACACCTTC
cdr3_aa: CASSLARDGYTF

clone_size: few
d_call: -
v_call: TRBV7-2
j_call: TRBJ1-4
cdr3_nt: TGTGCCAGCAGCTTAGCGTCCAGCAGAAAACTGTTTTTT
cdr3_aa: CASSLASSRKLFF

clone_size: -
d_call: TRBD1
v_call: TRBV5-1
j_call: TRBJ1-1
cdr3_nt: TGCGCCAGCAGCTTTTACGCAGGGGGGGACACTGAAGCTTTCTTT
cdr3_aa: CASSFYAGGDTEAFF

clone_size: -
d_call: -
v_call: TRBV28
j_call: TRBJ2-1
cdr3_nt: TGTGCCAGCAGTTCCTCAGGCGTGAGCTTCTACAATGAGCAGTTCTTC
cdr3_aa: CASSSSGVSFYNEQFF

clone_size: many
d_call: -
v_call: TRBV28
j_call: TRBJ2-5
cdr3_nt: TGTGCCAGCAGTACATGGGAGACCCAGTACTTC
cdr3_aa: CASSTWETQYF

clone_size: few
d_call: TRBD2
v_call: TRBV5-1
j_call: TRBJ2-1
cdr3_nt: TGCGCCAGCAGCTTGATGGCGGGAGGGGGCAATGAGCAGTTCTTC
cdr3_aa: CASSLMAGGGNEQFF

clone_size: many
d_call: -
v_call: TRBV12-3/TRBV12-4
j_call: TRBJ2-7
cdr3_nt: TGTGCCAGCAGTTTCGTCCCTCGAGGAGAGCAGTACTTC
cdr3_aa: CASSFVPRGEQYF

clone_size: once
d_call: -
v_call: TRBV18
j_call: TRBJ1-2
cdr3_nt: TGTGCCAGCTCACCAGCCGGGGGCGAAGGCTACACCTTC
cdr3_aa: CASSPAGGEGYTF

clone_size: few
d_call: TRBD2
v_call: TRBV20-1
j_call: TRBJ2-7
cdr3_nt: TGCAGTGCTCCAACTAGCGGGAGAGGGTGGGAGCAGTACTTC
cdr3_aa: CSAPTSGRGWEQYF

clone_size: -
d_call: -
v_call: TRBV5-1
j_call: TRBJ2-6
cdr3_nt: TGCGCCAGCAGCGGGACGGTTGGGGCCAACGTCCTGACTTTC
cdr3_aa: CASSGTVGANVLTF

clone_size: -
d_call: TRBD2
v_call: TRBV27
j_call: TRBJ2-7
cdr3_nt: TGTGCCAGCAGTTTAGAGCGGGAGTCCGAGCAGTACTTC
cdr3_aa: CASSLERESEQYF

clone_size: few
d_call: TRBD2
v_call: TRBV4-2
j_call: TRBJ2-3
cdr3_nt: TGTGCCAGCAGCCAAGACTTAGCGGGAGGAACTAGCACAGATACGCAGTATTTT
cdr3_aa: CASSQDLAGGTSTDTQYF

clone_size: many
d_call: TRBD2
v_call: TRBV7-7
j_call: TRBJ2-5
cdr3_nt: TGTGCCAGCAGCCTGGCGGGAGTTCGAGAGACCCAGTACTTC
cdr3_aa: CASSLAGVRETQYF

clone_size: -
d_call: -
v_call: TRBV11-2
j_call: TRBJ2-5
cdr3_nt: TGTGCCAGCAGCTTATTGATTCAGGAGGGAAACCAAGAGACCCAGTACTTC
cdr3_aa: CASSLLIQEGNQETQYF

clone_size: few
d_call: TRBD2
v_call: TRBV20-1
j_call: TRBJ2-3
cdr3_nt: TGCAGTGCTAGACGGCTAGCGGGGAACACAGATACGCAGTATTTT
cdr3_aa: CSARRLAGNTDTQYF

clone_size: many
d_call: -
v_call: TRBV12-3/TRBV12-4
j_call: TRBJ2-1
cdr3_nt: TGTGCCAGCAGTGCCCCCCTGGGAGGAAAGTTCTTC
cdr3_aa: CASSAPLGGKFF

clone_size: few
d_call: -
v_call: TRBV3-1
j_call: TRBJ2-3
cdr3_nt: TGTGCCAGCAGCCAAGCACTTTGGGGCAGCACAGATACGCAGTATTTT
cdr3_aa: CASSQALWGSTDTQYF

clone_size: many
d_call: -
v_call: TRBV4-3
j_call: TRBJ1-4
cdr3_nt: TGCGCCAGCAGCCAAACTGAGCACAGCCTTAATGAAAAACTGTTTTTT
cdr3_aa: CASSQTEHSLNEKLFF

clone_size: few
d_call: TRBD1
v_call: TRBV5-1
j_call: TRBJ1-1
cdr3_nt: TGCGCCAGCAGTCCATACAGGGGGAACACTGAAGCTTTCTTT
cdr3_aa: CASSPYRGNTEAFF

clone_size: few
d_call: -
v_call: TRBV5-1
j_call: TRBJ2-7
cdr3_nt: TGCGCCAGCAGCTTGGTGTCTACTACCTACGAGCAGTACTTC
cdr3_aa: CASSLVSTTYEQYF

clone_size: -
d_call: TRBD2
v_call: TRBV20-1
j_call: TRBJ2-1
cdr3_nt: TGCTCAACCCAAGGGTTTAGCGGGAGTCTCTACAATGAGCAGTTCTTC
cdr3_aa: CSTQGFSGSLYNEQFF

clone_size: few
d_call: TRBD2
v_call: TRBV7-2
j_call: TRBJ2-3
cdr3_nt: TGTGCCAGCAGGGTGACTAGCGGGGCTACCGCGTCGCAGTATTTT
cdr3_aa: CASRVTSGATASQYF

clone_size: -
d_call: TRBD1
v_call: TRBV18
j_call: TRBJ2-1
cdr3_nt: TGTGCCAGCTCGGAGGCACAGGGGATGAATGAGCAGTTCTTC
cdr3_aa: CASSEAQGMNEQFF

clone_size: few
d_call: TRBD2
v_call: TRBV20-1
j_call: TRBJ2-3
cdr3_nt: TGCAGTGCTCCACTAGCGGCCTCCACAGATACGCAGTATTTT
cdr3_aa: CSAPLAASTDTQYF

clone_size: -
d_call: -
v_call: TRBV25-1
j_call: TRBJ2-5
cdr3_nt: TGTGCCACTAAGGGACGAGGGGCAGGGGAGACCCAGTACTTC
cdr3_aa: CATKGRGAGETQYF

clone_size: many
d_call: TRBD1
v_call: TRBV3-1
j_call: TRBJ1-2
cdr3_nt: TGTGCCAGCAGCCAGTCGACAGGGGATGGCTACACCTTC
cdr3_aa: CASSQSTGDGYTF

clone_size: -
d_call: -
v_call: TRBV28
j_call: TRBJ2-7
cdr3_nt: TGTGCCAGCAGTTCCGGGATCCTCTACGAGCAGTACTTC
cdr3_aa: CASSSGILYEQYF

clone_size: -
d_call: -
v_call: TRBV20-1
j_call: TRBJ2-7
cdr3_nt: TGCAGTGCTAGAGATCTTAGAGACGAGCAGTACTTC
cdr3_aa: CSARDLRDEQYF

clone_size: -
d_call: TRBD2
v_call: TRBV20-1
j_call: TRBJ2-3
cdr3_nt: TGCAGTGCTAAGGCTAGCGGAACAGATACGCAGTATTTT
cdr3_aa: CSAKASGTDTQYF

clone_size: -
d_call: TRBD2
v_call: TRBV12-3/TRBV12-4
j_call: TRBJ2-4
cdr3_nt: TGTGCCAGCAGCGAACTAGCGGAAAACATTCAGTACTTC
cdr3_aa: CASSELAENIQYF

clone_size: -
d_call: TRBD2
v_call: TRBV6-2/TRBV6-3
j_call: TRBJ2-7
cdr3_nt: TGTGCCAGCAGTTACTCCGCATCTCTCGGGAGGGGCTCCTACGAGCAGTACTTC
cdr3_aa: CASSYSASLGRGSYEQYF

clone_size: few
d_call: -
v_call: TRBV20-1
j_call: TRBJ1-2
cdr3_nt: TGCAGTGCTAGTCTGAGATCTAACTATGGCTACACCTTC
cdr3_aa: CSASLRSNYGYTF

clone_size: many
d_call: TRBD1
v_call: TRBV29-1
j_call: TRBJ1-5
cdr3_nt: TGCAGCGTTGTCGACAGGGTGGATCAGCCCCAGCATTTT
cdr3_aa: CSVVDRVDQPQHF

clone_size: -
d_call: -
v_call: TRBV6-1
j_call: TRBJ2-1
cdr3_nt: TGTGCCAGCAGTGAAGGATGGCAATTAGCGCAGTTCTTC
cdr3_aa: CASSEGWQLAQFF

clone_size: few
d_call: TRBD1
v_call: TRBV20-1
j_call: TRBJ1-1
cdr3_nt: TGCAGTGCTAGAGATCCAACAGGGGTGGGTGAAGCTTTCTTT
cdr3_aa: CSARDPTGVGEAFF

clone_size: -
d_call: -
v_call: TRBV7-2
j_call: TRBJ1-5
cdr3_nt: TGTGCCAGCAGCTTAAGGGGGGGGATCAATCAGCCCCAGCATTTT
cdr3_aa: CASSLRGGINQPQHF

clone_size: many
d_call: TRBD2
v_call: TRBV5-1
j_call: TRBJ2-1
cdr3_nt: TGCGCCAGCAGCTTAACCGGGACTAGCGTGTATGGTGAGCAGTTCTTC
cdr3_aa: CASSLTGTSVYGEQFF

clone_size: once
d_call: -
v_call: TRBV5-1
j_call: TRBJ1-4
cdr3_nt: TGCGCCAGCTCCTCAGACCGATTCGGAGGTGAAAAACTGTTTTTT
cdr3_aa: CASSSDRFGGEKLFF

clone_size: few
d_call: -
v_call: TRBV2
j_call: TRBJ1-5
cdr3_nt: TGTGCCAGCACTTTGGCTGCCCGGTTTGATGATCCCCAGCATTTT
cdr3_aa: CASTLAARFDDPQHF

clone_size: -
d_call: -
v_call: TRBV9
j_call: TRBJ2-2
cdr3_nt: TGTGCCAGCAGCCCGTGGGGCTCGGTCACCGGGGAGCTGTTTTTT
cdr3_aa: CASSPWGSVTGELFF

clone_size: -
d_call: -
v_call: TRBV4-1
j_call: TRBJ2-7
cdr3_nt: TGCGCCAGCAGCCAGATCAATACGGAGCAGTACTTC
cdr3_aa: CASSQINTEQYF

clone_size: -
d_call: TRBD1
v_call: TRBV7-8
j_call: TRBJ2-3
cdr3_nt: TGTGCCAGCAGCTCCGACAGGGGCATAGATACGCAGTATTTT
cdr3_aa: CASSSDRGIDTQYF

clone_size: -
d_call: -
v_call: TRBV7-2
j_call: TRBJ2-3
cdr3_nt: TGTGCCAGCAGCTCTGGAGGTTGGGGCACAGATACGCAGTATTTT
cdr3_aa: CASSSGGWGTDTQYF